Listed below are T cell receptor beta chains from one sample, sequenced in a study of cytotoxic CD8 clonotypes in ibrutinib-treated CLL. Clones were sequenced by immunoSEQ multiplex PCR, and TCRdb holds only the in-frame ones, with some missing. The sample has 270,000 or so clones, roughly three quarters seen once. Sample: PBMCs, taken at disease progression, from a patient treated with ibrutinib. The origin of the receptors is a human donor with chronic lymphocytic leukemia. The CDR3 runs from the conserved cysteine through the conserved F or W. A D gene is named only where the DNA matches it firmly. Expanded clones are given a class, and other clones once, few, many or no size at all.

TRBV9	TRBJ2-2	-	-	TGTGCCAGCAGCGGCGGACACTTGAACACCGGGGAGCTGTTTTTT	CASSGGHLNTGELFF
TRBV29-1	TRBJ2-1	-	TRBD1	TGCAGCGTCACTTCCGGGACAGGGGGCTCTGAGCAGTTCTTC	CSVTSGTGGSEQFF
TRBV13	TRBJ2-6	-	-	TGTGCCAGCACCCCTCCCAGGCAGTACTCTGGGGCCAACGTCCTGACTTTC	CASTPPRQYSGANVLTF
TRBV9	TRBJ1-4	-	-	TGTGCCAGCAGCGTTACAGCTAATGAAAAACTGTTTTTT	CASSVTANEKLFF
TRBV9	TRBJ2-7	-	-	TGTGCCAGCAGCGTTGGTAGCGCATCCTCCTACGAGCAGTACTTC	CASSVGSASSYEQYF
TRBV5-1	TRBJ2-3	-	TRBD1	TGCGCCAGCAGCTTCGACAGGGGTCACACAGATACGCAGTATTTT	CASSFDRGHTDTQYF
TRBV10-3	TRBJ2-7	-	-	TGTGCCATCAGTGTGGGGCGGGTTTACGAGCAGTACTTC	CAISVGRVYEQYF
TRBV28	TRBJ2-7	-	-	TGTGCCAGCAGTTTACTTCTTAGGTGGGGGAGAGGGCAGTACTTC	CASSLLLRWGRGQYF
TRBV7-2	TRBJ2-7	once	-	TGTGCCAGCAGCTCTGAGGGCATTCCAGGGGAGCAGTACTTC	CASSSEGIPGEQYF
TRBV4-3	TRBJ1-5	-	-	TGCGCCAGCAGCCAAAGCCCGGAGAATCAGCCCCAGCATTTT	CASSQSPENQPQHF
TRBV29-1	TRBJ2-5	few	TRBD1	TGCAGCGTTGAAGATCCGGGGACAGGGGAAGTTCGTGAGACCCAGTACTTC	CSVEDPGTGEVRETQYF
TRBV5-6	TRBJ1-6	few	-	TGTGCCAGCACGAGTCCACGGCAGGGAGTAGGGTACTCACCCCTCCACTTT	CASTSPRQGVGYSPLHF
TRBV29-1	TRBJ2-7	-	TRBD1	TGCAGCGTTGCGAGGGGGCTGCTCTACGAGCAGTACTTC	CSVARGLLYEQYF
TRBV13	TRBJ2-1	-	TRBD2	TGTGCCAGCAGCTTAGGCGGACTAGAAGGAAATGAGCAGTTCTTC	CASSLGGLEGNEQFF
TRBV5-1	TRBJ2-7	few	-	TGCGCCAGCAGCTTGCCGGGATTAACCTACGAGCAGTACTTC	CASSLPGLTYEQYF
TRBV10-1	TRBJ1-5	-	-	TGCGCCAGCAGTGACGGGAATCAGCCCCAGCATTTT	CASSDGNQPQHF
TRBV10-3	TRBJ2-7	few	-	TGTGCCATCAGTGAATCGGGGGTAGGGTACGAGCAGTACTTC	CAISESGVGYEQYF
TRBV27	TRBJ1-2	-	TRBD1	TGTGCCAGCAGTAACCCGGGACAGGGGGATGGCTACACCTTC	CASSNPGQGDGYTF
TRBV5-5	TRBJ1-1	-	TRBD1	TGTGCCAGCAGCTTACCGACAGGGGGCTTACGTACTGAAGCTTTCTTT	CASSLPTGGLRTEAFF
TRBV7-9	TRBJ1-3	-	-	TGTGCCAGCAGCCCGATGGCCCTACGGGGAACTGGAAACACCATATATTTT	CASSPMALRGTGNTIYF